The clone carrying this T cell receptor (beta chain) occurred a few times. From germline, CDR1 is MNHNS and CDR2 SASEGT. Trimming cost V 1 base and J 4 bases, with 10 bases left between them. This CDR3 is built from 15 residues. This entry belongs to a study of shared clonotypes between healthy human individuals. Sequenced by immunoSEQ multiplex PCR; TCRdb stores in-frame clones only, minus some. The table includes 300,000 to 350,000 clones, 73% detected once. Every contributor of samples was a Caucasian grown-up residing in Nashville, Tennessee. CD4+ cells underwent separation, giving CD45RA+ naive and CD45RA-negative memory subsets.

The V and J genes are TRBV6-1 and TRBJ2-2; tentatively, D is TRBD1 (6 bases). Sequenced material: memory CD4+ T cells sorted from blood. Documented subset: CD45RA-negative fraction. The source is a man aged 25-40 years in good health. CDR3 sequence reads: CASSEDRVPTGELFF. DNA of the CDR3: TGTGCCAGCAGTGAAGACAGGGTCCCCACCGGGGAGCTGTTTTTT.